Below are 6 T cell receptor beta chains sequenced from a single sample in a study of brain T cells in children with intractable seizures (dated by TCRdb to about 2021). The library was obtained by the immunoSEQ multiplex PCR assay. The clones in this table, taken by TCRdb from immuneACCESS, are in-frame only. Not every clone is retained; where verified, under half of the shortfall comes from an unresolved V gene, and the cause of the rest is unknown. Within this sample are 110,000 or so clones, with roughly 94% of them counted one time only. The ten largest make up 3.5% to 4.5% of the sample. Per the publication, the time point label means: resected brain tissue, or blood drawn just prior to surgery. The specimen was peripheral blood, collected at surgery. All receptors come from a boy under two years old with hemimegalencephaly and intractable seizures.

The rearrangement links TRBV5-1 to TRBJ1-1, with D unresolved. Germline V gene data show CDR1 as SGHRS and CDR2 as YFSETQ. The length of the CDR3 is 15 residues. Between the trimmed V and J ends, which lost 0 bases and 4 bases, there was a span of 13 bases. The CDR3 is CASSLEDRPSTEAFF. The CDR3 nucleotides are TGCGCCAGCAGCTTGGAGGACCGTCCCAGCACTGAAGCTTTCTTT.

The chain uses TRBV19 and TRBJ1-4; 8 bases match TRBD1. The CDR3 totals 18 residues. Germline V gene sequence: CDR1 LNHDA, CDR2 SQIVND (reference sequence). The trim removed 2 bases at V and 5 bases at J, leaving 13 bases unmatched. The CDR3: CASSITLPGQAQNEKLFF. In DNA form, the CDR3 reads TGTGCCAGTAGTATAACTCTCCCGGGACAGGCCCAAAATGAAAAACTGTTTTTT.

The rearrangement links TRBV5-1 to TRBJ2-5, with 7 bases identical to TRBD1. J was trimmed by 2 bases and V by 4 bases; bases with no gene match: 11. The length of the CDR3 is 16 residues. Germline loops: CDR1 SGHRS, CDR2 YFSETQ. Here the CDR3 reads CASSPRQGVRQETQYF. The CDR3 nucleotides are TGCGCCAGCAGCCCCCGACAGGGAGTTAGGCAAGAGACCCAGTACTTC.

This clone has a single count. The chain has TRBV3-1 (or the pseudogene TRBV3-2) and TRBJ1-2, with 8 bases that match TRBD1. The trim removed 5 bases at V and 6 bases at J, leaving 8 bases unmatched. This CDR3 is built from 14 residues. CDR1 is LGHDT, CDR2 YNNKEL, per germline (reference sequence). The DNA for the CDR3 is TGTGCCAGCAGCGCATCCGGGACAGGTCATGGCTACACCTTC. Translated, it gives CASSASGTGHGYTF.

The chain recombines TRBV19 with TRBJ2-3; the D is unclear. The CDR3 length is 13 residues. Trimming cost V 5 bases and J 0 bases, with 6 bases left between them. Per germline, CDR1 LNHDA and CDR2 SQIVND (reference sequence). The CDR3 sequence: CASSWASTDTQYF. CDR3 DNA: TGTGCCAGTAGTTGGGCGAGCACAGATACGCAGTATTTT.

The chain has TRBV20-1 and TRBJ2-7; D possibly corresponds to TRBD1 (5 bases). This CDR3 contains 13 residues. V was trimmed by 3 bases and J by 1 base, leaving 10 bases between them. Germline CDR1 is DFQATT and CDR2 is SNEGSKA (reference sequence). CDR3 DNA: TGCAGTGCTAGTAGTCCAGGGTCCTACGAGCAGTACTTC. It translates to CSASSPGSYEQYF.